These T cell receptor beta chains were read from a single sample in a study of blood T cell repertoires in COVID-19. Sequencing was performed with immunoSEQ multiplex PCR; in TCRdb, only in-frame clones are kept and a portion is missing. Of tens of thousands of clones listed, 85% to 90% are singletons. The source material was peripheral blood. Receptors originate from a man aged 60 to 75 with acute or convalescent COVID-19. Both conserved end residues are part of each CDR3. The order of the fields is V gene, J gene, clone size, D gene, CDR3 DNA, CDR3 protein. D genes are given only for firm matches. The size entry is marked missing in some rows and otherwise reads once, few, many or a size class.

V gene: TRBV27
J gene: TRBJ2-1
clone size: -
D gene: TRBD1
CDR3 DNA: TGTGCCAGCAGTTGGGGACAGCCGAGCTCCTACAATGAGCAGTTCTTC
CDR3 protein: CASSWGQPSSYNEQFF

V gene: TRBV7-7
J gene: TRBJ2-2
clone size: -
D gene: TRBD2
CDR3 DNA: TGTGCCAGCAGCTCCGGACTAGCGGGGAACACCGGGGAGCTGTTTTTT
CDR3 protein: CASSSGLAGNTGELFF

V gene: TRBV3-1/TRBV3-2
J gene: TRBJ1-2
clone size: once
D gene: TRBD1
CDR3 DNA: TGTGCCAGCCAGGACAGGGATATGGATGGCTACACCTTC
CDR3 protein: CASQDRDMDGYTF

V gene: TRBV24-1
J gene: TRBJ2-2
clone size: -
D gene: -
CDR3 DNA: TGTGCCACCAGTGATTTCCGCACAACCGGGGAGCTGTTTTTT
CDR3 protein: CATSDFRTTGELFF

V gene: TRBV4-1
J gene: TRBJ2-7
clone size: -
D gene: TRBD1
CDR3 DNA: TGCGCCAGTGGGGACAGCTCCTACGAGCAGTACTTC
CDR3 protein: CASGDSSYEQYF

V gene: TRBV7-3
J gene: TRBJ1-1
clone size: -
D gene: -
CDR3 DNA: TGTGCCAGCAGCCCGAGAATAAACACTGAAGCTTTCTTT
CDR3 protein: CASSPRINTEAFF

V gene: TRBV27
J gene: TRBJ1-2
clone size: -
D gene: -
CDR3 DNA: TGTGCCAGCAGTCCGCGGTACACCAACTATGGCTACACCTTC
CDR3 protein: CASSPRYTNYGYTF

V gene: TRBV29-1
J gene: TRBJ1-4
clone size: -
D gene: -
CDR3 DNA: TGCAGCGTTACGGGGAGGAACACTAATGAAAAACTGTTTTTT
CDR3 protein: CSVTGRNTNEKLFF

V gene: TRBV21-1
J gene: TRBJ1-5
clone size: -
D gene: -
CDR3 DNA: TGTGCCAGCAGCAAAGAGCCGGGGTGGGGGCCCCAGCATTTT
CDR3 protein: CASSKEPGWGPQHF

V gene: TRBV30
J gene: TRBJ1-6
clone size: -
D gene: -
CDR3 DNA: TGTGCCTGGAGCGCGGCCGGGGGGGTCCGAGGATCACCCCTCCACTTT
CDR3 protein: CAWSAAGGVRGSPLHF

V gene: TRBV5-1
J gene: TRBJ2-5
clone size: -
D gene: TRBD1
CDR3 DNA: TGCGCCAGCTACAGGGGGCTAGGGGAGACCCAGTACTTC
CDR3 protein: CASYRGLGETQYF

V gene: TRBV6-2/TRBV6-3
J gene: TRBJ1-1
clone size: once
D gene: -
CDR3 DNA: TGTGCCAGCAGTTACGGGGCAGAGAACACTGAAGCTTTCTTT
CDR3 protein: CASSYGAENTEAFF

V gene: TRBV5-1
J gene: TRBJ1-1
clone size: once
D gene: TRBD1
CDR3 DNA: TGCGCCAGCAGCCCCGACCCCGGGACAGGGAACACTGAAGCTTTCTTT
CDR3 protein: CASSPDPGTGNTEAFF

V gene: TRBV2
J gene: TRBJ2-1
clone size: -
D gene: TRBD2
CDR3 DNA: TGTGCCAGCAGTGAAGTTATCAGGACTAGCGGGGTAGTCTATTCCTACAATGAGCAGTTCTTC
CDR3 protein: CASSEVIRTSGVVYSYNEQFF

V gene: TRBV11-2
J gene: TRBJ2-7
clone size: -
D gene: -
CDR3 DNA: TGTGCCAGCAGCTTAGTCCAGGGCTCCTACGAGCAGTACTTC
CDR3 protein: CASSLVQGSYEQYF

V gene: TRBV11-1
J gene: TRBJ2-1
clone size: -
D gene: TRBD2
CDR3 DNA: TGTGCCAGCAGCCAACCCGGTGATCGACTAGCCCATGAGCAGTTCTTC
CDR3 protein: CASSQPGDRLAHEQFF

V gene: TRBV10-1
J gene: TRBJ1-1
clone size: -
D gene: -
CDR3 DNA: TGCGCCAGCAGCACCGGACAGCGTAAAGCTTTCTTT
CDR3 protein: CASSTGQRKAFF

V gene: TRBV30
J gene: TRBJ1-2
clone size: -
D gene: -
CDR3 DNA: TGTGCCTCCGGGGAGGGGCTAGACTTCGGCTACACCTTC
CDR3 protein: CASGEGLDFGYTF

V gene: TRBV28
J gene: TRBJ2-7
clone size: once
D gene: TRBD2
CDR3 DNA: TGTGCCAGCAGTCTTCCGGGACTAGCGGGAGAAGCTGGTAAGCAGTACTTC
CDR3 protein: CASSLPGLAGEAGKQYF

V gene: TRBV5-4
J gene: TRBJ1-1
clone size: -
D gene: -
CDR3 DNA: TGTGCCAGCAGCTTGCGGGGGTGGAACACTGAAGCTTTCTTT
CDR3 protein: CASSLRGWNTEAFF

V gene: TRBV9
J gene: TRBJ1-1
clone size: once
D gene: TRBD1
CDR3 DNA: TGTGCCAGCAGCCTTAGGGACAGGGGAAACACTGAAGCTTTCTTT
CDR3 protein: CASSLRDRGNTEAFF

V gene: TRBV12-3/TRBV12-4
J gene: TRBJ1-2
clone size: -
D gene: TRBD1
CDR3 DNA: TGTGCCAGCAGTATTACAGGGGTCCCTGGCTACACCTTC
CDR3 protein: CASSITGVPGYTF

V gene: TRBV29-1
J gene: TRBJ2-1
clone size: -
D gene: -
CDR3 DNA: TGCAGCGTACACGTGGGGGGATCCTACAATGAGCAGTTCTTC
CDR3 protein: CSVHVGGSYNEQFF

V gene: TRBV18
J gene: TRBJ1-2
clone size: -
D gene: TRBD1
CDR3 DNA: TGTGCCAGCTCACAGGGGACAGGGGGCAATGGCTACACCTTC
CDR3 protein: CASSQGTGGNGYTF

V gene: TRBV28
J gene: TRBJ1-5
clone size: -
D gene: TRBD1
CDR3 DNA: TGTGCCAGCAGTGTTCCGGGACAGGGTTCGGGTTTGCCCCAGCATTTT
CDR3 protein: CASSVPGQGSGLPQHF

V gene: TRBV5-8
J gene: TRBJ2-7
clone size: few
D gene: TRBD2
CDR3 DNA: TGTGCCAGCAGCTTGTCCCAGCGGGATTTATACGAGCAGTACTTC
CDR3 protein: CASSLSQRDLYEQYF

V gene: TRBV30
J gene: TRBJ2-1
clone size: -
D gene: -
CDR3 DNA: TGTGCCTGGAGTTCTGGGGCGCGGTACAATGAGCAGTTCTTC
CDR3 protein: CAWSSGARYNEQFF

V gene: TRBV5-1
J gene: TRBJ2-5
clone size: -
D gene: -
CDR3 DNA: TGCGCCAGCAGCATTCCGTCAGGGGAGACGGGGACCCAGTACTTC
CDR3 protein: CASSIPSGETGTQYF

V gene: TRBV19
J gene: TRBJ2-1
clone size: -
D gene: -
CDR3 DNA: TGTGCCAGTAGTGATGTAGCGGAGGAGCAGTTCTTC
CDR3 protein: CASSDVAEEQFF

V gene: TRBV21-1
J gene: TRBJ2-7
clone size: -
D gene: -
CDR3 DNA: TGTGCCAGCAGCATACTAGCGGACGCCTACGAGCAGTACTTC
CDR3 protein: CASSILADAYEQYF

V gene: TRBV28
J gene: TRBJ2-3
clone size: -
D gene: -
CDR3 DNA: TGTGCCAGCCGGACGTCAGGGGGCGGGAGAGCAGATACGCAGTATTTT
CDR3 protein: CASRTSGGGRADTQYF

V gene: TRBV10-2
J gene: TRBJ2-1
clone size: -
D gene: TRBD2
CDR3 DNA: TGCGCCAGCAGTGCCCGTCCCACTAGCGCGGAATACAATGAGCAGTTCTTC
CDR3 protein: CASSARPTSAEYNEQFF

V gene: TRBV3-1/TRBV3-2
J gene: TRBJ1-1
clone size: -
D gene: TRBD1
CDR3 DNA: TGTGCCAGCAGCCGGGAGATAGTCCCGGGACAGGCCTTGACCTCTGAAGCTTTCTTT
CDR3 protein: CASSREIVPGQALTSEAFF

V gene: TRBV7-9
J gene: TRBJ1-2
clone size: once
D gene: -
CDR3 DNA: TGTGCCAGCAGCTTAGTACAGGGACGGGGTGGCTACACCTTC
CDR3 protein: CASSLVQGRGGYTF

V gene: TRBV30
J gene: TRBJ2-2
clone size: -
D gene: -
CDR3 DNA: TGTGCCTGGAGCCCTCCTACCTCTGGGGAGCTGTTTTTT
CDR3 protein: CAWSPPTSGELFF

V gene: TRBV27
J gene: TRBJ2-2
clone size: -
D gene: -
CDR3 DNA: TGTGCCAGCAGCCCGGCGGGGGCCCCGAGGGCCGGGGAGCTGTTTTTT
CDR3 protein: CASSPAGAPRAGELFF

V gene: TRBV7-3
J gene: TRBJ2-2
clone size: -
D gene: -
CDR3 DNA: TGTGCCAGCAGCCTGGACTCCGCGAACACCGGGGAGCTGTTTTTT
CDR3 protein: CASSLDSANTGELFF

V gene: TRBV18
J gene: TRBJ2-1
clone size: -
D gene: TRBD2
CDR3 DNA: TGTGCCAGCTCACCAAGGGGACTAGCGGGAGGCTCGGGGAATGAGCAGTTCTTC
CDR3 protein: CASSPRGLAGGSGNEQFF

V gene: TRBV19
J gene: TRBJ1-5
clone size: -
D gene: -
CDR3 DNA: TGTGCCAGTAGTATAGAGGAGACAGTTAGCAATCAGCCCCAGCATTTT
CDR3 protein: CASSIEETVSNQPQHF

V gene: TRBV7-9
J gene: TRBJ1-6
clone size: many
D gene: TRBD1
CDR3 DNA: TGTGCCAGCAGAAAAAGGGACAGGGTGAATTCACCCCTCCACTTT
CDR3 protein: CASRKRDRVNSPLHF

V gene: TRBV30
J gene: TRBJ2-1
clone size: -
D gene: -
CDR3 DNA: TGTGCCTGGATAAGGCGCGGGAACCCCAGTGAGCAGTTCTTC
CDR3 protein: CAWIRRGNPSEQFF

V gene: TRBV10-3
J gene: TRBJ2-7
clone size: -
D gene: -
CDR3 DNA: TGTGCCACTACCGCAGGGGACTCCTACGAGCAGTACTTC
CDR3 protein: CATTAGDSYEQYF

V gene: TRBV9
J gene: TRBJ1-2
clone size: -
D gene: TRBD1
CDR3 DNA: TGTGCCAGCAGCGTAGATTTCGCAGGGGGCTCTTATGGCTACACCTTC
CDR3 protein: CASSVDFAGGSYGYTF

V gene: TRBV7-8
J gene: TRBJ1-5
clone size: -
D gene: -
CDR3 DNA: TGTGCCAGCAGCCTCAGGGATGGCCAGCCCCAGCATTTT
CDR3 protein: CASSLRDGQPQHF

V gene: TRBV2
J gene: TRBJ1-3
clone size: -
D gene: -
CDR3 DNA: TGTGCCAGCAAAGGGGAAGCTGGAAACACCATATATTTT
CDR3 protein: CASKGEAGNTIYF

V gene: TRBV2
J gene: TRBJ1-6
clone size: -
D gene: -
CDR3 DNA: TGTGCCAGCGCCGGGACACCAAATTCACCCCTCCACTTT
CDR3 protein: CASAGTPNSPLHF